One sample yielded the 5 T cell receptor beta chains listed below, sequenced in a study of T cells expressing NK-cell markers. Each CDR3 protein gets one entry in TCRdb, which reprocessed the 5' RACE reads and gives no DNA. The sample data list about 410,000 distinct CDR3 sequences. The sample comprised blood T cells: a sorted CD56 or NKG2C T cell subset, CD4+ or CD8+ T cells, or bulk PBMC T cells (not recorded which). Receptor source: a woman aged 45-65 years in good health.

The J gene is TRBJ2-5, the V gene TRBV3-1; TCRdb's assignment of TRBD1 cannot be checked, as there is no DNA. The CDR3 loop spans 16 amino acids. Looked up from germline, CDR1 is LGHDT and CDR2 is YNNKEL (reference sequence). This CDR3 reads CASRPLEGRDQETQYF.

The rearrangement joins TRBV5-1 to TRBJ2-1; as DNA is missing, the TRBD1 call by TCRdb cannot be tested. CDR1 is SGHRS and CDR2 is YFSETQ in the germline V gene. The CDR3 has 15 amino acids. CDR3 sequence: CASSLAGDRVDEQFF.

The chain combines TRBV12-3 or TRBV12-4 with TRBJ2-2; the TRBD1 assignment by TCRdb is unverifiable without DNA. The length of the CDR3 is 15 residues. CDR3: CASSPRQGGDGELFF.

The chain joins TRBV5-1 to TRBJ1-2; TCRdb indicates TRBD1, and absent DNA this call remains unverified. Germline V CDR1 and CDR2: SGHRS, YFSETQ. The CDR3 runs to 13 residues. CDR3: CASSLADRGGYTF.

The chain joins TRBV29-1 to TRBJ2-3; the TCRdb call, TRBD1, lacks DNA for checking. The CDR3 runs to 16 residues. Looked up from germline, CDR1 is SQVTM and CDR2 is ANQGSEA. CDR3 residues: CSVDGGRDRGWDTQYF.